This TCR beta chain appears in the sequencing data of a study of Tregs in tolerant kidney transplant recipients. Study-wide findings and caveats: Tolerant patients' donor-specific Tregs expanded beyond overall Tregs, suggesting antigen-driven growth. This study did not directly address biological reproducibility. Tregs expanded with activated donor B cells seemed most donor-specific. Changing PCR primers prevented nucleotide comparison between some patients' samples.

The nonmyeloablative bone marrow transplants came from related graft donors, with transient mixed chimerism. This CDR3 contains 16 residues. Germline V gene data show CDR1 as LGHNA and CDR2 as YNFKEQ. V lost 0 bases and J lost 3; bases outside the gene matches: 4. Comments on this clone: Its specificity is unknown.

Profiled with immunoSEQ multiplex PCR; TCRdb holds only in-frame clones, not every one. The data contain roughly 52,000 clones, over 80% of them seen just once; the ten biggest clones take up approximately 14%. The source was CD8+ T cells from blood (PBMCs), collected 24 months after the transplant. The receptor was derived from a human patient who received a combined kidney and bone marrow transplant. The graft donor may account for some of the T cells. The chain uses TRBV4-2 and TRBJ2-5; 10 bases line up with TRBD2. In DNA form, the CDR3 reads TGTGCCAGCAGCCAAGAACGGACTAGCGGTAAAGAGACCCAGTACTTC. This gives the protein CASSQERTSGKETQYF.